This TCR beta chain was observed in a study of cytomegalovirus exposure and HLA in healthy donors. Findings and limits, study-wide: Cytomegalovirus association was assigned to 150 to 200 TCR beta chains. Follow-up analysis later connected one missense variant in DCLRE1C with trimming of TCR beta V- and J-genes. High specificity and sensitivity for cytomegalovirus status were reported for the classifier.

Concerning this clone: Its antigen is as yet unknown.

It was with 60 Vbeta and 13 Jbeta primers that the PCR ran. As processed by the authors: In a later analysis, of about 80 million unique beta chains, roughly 9.9 million appeared in at least two donors. Clones were read by immunoSEQ multiplex PCR, and TCRdb kept only the in-frame ones, dropping some. D and trimming were read from the DNA, whereas the V and J calls and clone size are those reported in that table. The data hold about 120,000 clones, with over 65% observed a single time. The CDR3 loop spans 13 amino acids. CDR1 and CDR2 from the germline V gene are SQVTM and ANQGSEA. The germline V and J ends were trimmed by 3 bases and 2 bases, with 10 bases remaining between them.

The sample was PBMCs. The genes are TRBV29-1 and TRBJ1-1; D is perhaps TRBD1 (5 bases). The receptor comes from a young woman in good health and CMV-seropositive. CDR3 sequence reads: CSVEEGINTEAFF. In DNA form, the CDR3 reads TGCAGCGTTGAGGAGGGGATTAACACTGAAGCTTTCTTT. The full variable domain, in which reference TRBV29-1 and TRBJ1-1 provide the parts outside the CDR3, is SAVISQKPSRDICQRGTSLTIQCQVDSQVTMMFWYRQQPGQSLTLIATANQGSEATYESGFVIDKFPISRPNLTFSTLTVSNMSPEDSSIYLCSVEEGINTEAFFGQGTRLTVV.